Given below is one T cell receptor beta chain in context. The repertoire was sequenced with immunoSEQ multiplex PCR; TCRdb's copy has only in-frame clones and lacks some. Found here are roughly 74,000 clones, more than 85% of them singletons; the top ten hold about 0.4%. Losses at the gene ends were 1 base for V and 4 bases for J; bases not matched to a gene: 12. The CDR3 runs to 17 residues. CDR1 and CDR2 from the germline V gene are MGHRA and YSYEKL. The data were taken from a study of technical replicates of blood from a handful of donors. The V and J genes are TRBV4-1 and TRBJ2-5, with 7 bases lining up with TRBD2. This TCR was sampled from a human donor in good health. Input material: T cells isolated from PBMCs. Here the CDR3 reads CASSQVRWRERTETQYF. The CDR3 nucleotides read TGCGCCAGCAGCCAAGTTCGGTGGCGGGAGAGGACAGAGACCCAGTACTTC.